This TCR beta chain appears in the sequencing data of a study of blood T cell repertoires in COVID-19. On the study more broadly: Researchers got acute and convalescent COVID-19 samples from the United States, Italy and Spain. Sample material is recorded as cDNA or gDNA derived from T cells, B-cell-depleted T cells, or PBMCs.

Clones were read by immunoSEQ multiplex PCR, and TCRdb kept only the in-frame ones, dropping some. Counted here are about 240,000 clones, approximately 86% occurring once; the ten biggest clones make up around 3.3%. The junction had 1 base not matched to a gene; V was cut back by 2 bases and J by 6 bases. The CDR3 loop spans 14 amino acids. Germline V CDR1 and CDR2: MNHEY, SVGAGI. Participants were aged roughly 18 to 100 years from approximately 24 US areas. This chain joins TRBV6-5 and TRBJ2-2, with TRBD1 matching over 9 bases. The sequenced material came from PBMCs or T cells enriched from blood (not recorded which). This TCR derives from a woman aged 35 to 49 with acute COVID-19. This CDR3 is CASSYRDRAGELFF. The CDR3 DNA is TGTGCCAGCAGTTACAGGGACAGGGCCGGGGAGCTGTTTTTT.